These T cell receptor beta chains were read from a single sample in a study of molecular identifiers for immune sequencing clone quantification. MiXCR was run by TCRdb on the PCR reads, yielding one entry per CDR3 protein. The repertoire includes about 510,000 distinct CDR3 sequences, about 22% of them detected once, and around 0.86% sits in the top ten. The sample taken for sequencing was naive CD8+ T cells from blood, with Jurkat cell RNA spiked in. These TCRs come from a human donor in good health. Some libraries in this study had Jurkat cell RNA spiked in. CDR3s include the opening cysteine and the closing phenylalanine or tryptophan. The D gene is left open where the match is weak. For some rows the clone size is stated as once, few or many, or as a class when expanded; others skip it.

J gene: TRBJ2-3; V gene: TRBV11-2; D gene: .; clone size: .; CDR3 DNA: TGTGCCAGCAGCCGGAGTTTTGCTTGGGGGAAAGGCACAGATACGCAGTATTTT; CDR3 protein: CASSRSFAWGKGTDTQYF
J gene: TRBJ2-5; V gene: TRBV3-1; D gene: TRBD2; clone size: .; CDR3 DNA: TGTGCCAGCAGGCCCCTATCTGGACTAGCGGGGCCGCAGGAGGAGACCCAGTACTTC; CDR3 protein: CASRPLSGLAGPQEETQYF
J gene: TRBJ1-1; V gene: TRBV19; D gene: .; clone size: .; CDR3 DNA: TGTGCCTCCCTGGAGGGCACTGAAGCTTTCTTT; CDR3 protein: CASLEGTEAFF
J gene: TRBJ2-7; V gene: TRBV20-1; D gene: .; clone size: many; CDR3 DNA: TGCAGTGCTAGAGATCTCCTAGCCCAGTACGAGCAGTACTTC; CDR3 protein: CSARDLLAQYEQYF
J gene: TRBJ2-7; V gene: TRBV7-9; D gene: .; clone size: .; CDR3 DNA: TGTGCCAGCAGCCGGGGGGCGGGGCCCTACGAGCAGTACTTC; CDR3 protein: CASSRGAGPYEQYF
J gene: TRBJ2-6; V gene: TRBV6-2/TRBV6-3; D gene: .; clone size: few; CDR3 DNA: TGTGCCAGCAGTTATAAGATTCGGCCCTCTGGGGCCAACGTCCTGACTTTC; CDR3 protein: CASSYKIRPSGANVLTF
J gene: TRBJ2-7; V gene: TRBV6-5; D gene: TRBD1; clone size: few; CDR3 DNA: TGTGCCAGCATTCTCCGGGACAGATCCTACGAGCAGTACTTC; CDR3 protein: CASILRDRSYEQYF
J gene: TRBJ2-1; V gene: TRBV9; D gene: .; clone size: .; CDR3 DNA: TGTGCCAGCAGCGTAGGAATTGGTGAGCGGTTCTTC; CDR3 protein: CASSVGIGERFF
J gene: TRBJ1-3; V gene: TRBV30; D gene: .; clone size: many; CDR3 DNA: TGTGCCTGGATACGGCTCTCTGGAAACACCATATATTTT; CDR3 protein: CAWIRLSGNTIYF
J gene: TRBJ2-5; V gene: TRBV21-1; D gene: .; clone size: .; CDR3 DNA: TGTGCCGGCCAAGAGACCCAGTACTTC; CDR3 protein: CAGQETQYF
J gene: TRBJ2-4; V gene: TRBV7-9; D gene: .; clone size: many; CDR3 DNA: TGTGCCAGCAGCCCTGGGGACAAAAACATTCAGTACTTC; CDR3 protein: CASSPGDKNIQYF
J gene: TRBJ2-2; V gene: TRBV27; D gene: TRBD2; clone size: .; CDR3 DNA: TGTGCCAGCAGTTGGGGACTAGCGGGAGCCGGGGAGCTGTTTTTT; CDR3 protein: CASSWGLAGAGELFF
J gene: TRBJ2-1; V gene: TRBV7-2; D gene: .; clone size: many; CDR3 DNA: TGTGCCAGCAGCTTGGGGTTAGCAGAGAGCTCCTACAATGAGCAGTTCTTC; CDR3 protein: CASSLGLAESSYNEQFF
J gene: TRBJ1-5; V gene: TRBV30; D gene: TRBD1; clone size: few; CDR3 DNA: TGTGCCTGGAGGGACAGGGGGTTGGGCAATCAGCCCCAGCATTTT; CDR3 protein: CAWRDRGLGNQPQHF
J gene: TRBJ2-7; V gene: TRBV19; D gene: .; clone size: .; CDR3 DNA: TGTGCCACTTCGACCGTGGAGGGGGACGAGCAGTACTTC; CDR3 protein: CATSTVEGDEQYF
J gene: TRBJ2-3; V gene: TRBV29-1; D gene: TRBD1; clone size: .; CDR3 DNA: TGCAGCGTCCGGGGTAAGGTGGGACAGAAGAGCACAGATACGCAGTATTTT; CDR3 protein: CSVRGKVGQKSTDTQYF
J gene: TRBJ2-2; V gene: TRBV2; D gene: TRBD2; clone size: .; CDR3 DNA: TGTGCCAGCAGTCTTTCGGCGGGAGGGCCGACCGGGGAGCTGTTTTTT; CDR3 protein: CASSLSAGGPTGELFF
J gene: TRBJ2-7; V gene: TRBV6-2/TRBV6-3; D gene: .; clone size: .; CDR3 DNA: TGTGCCAGCAGTTCCCCCCGGGTATACGTTGCCTACGAGCAGTACTTC; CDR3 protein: CASSSPRVYVAYEQYF
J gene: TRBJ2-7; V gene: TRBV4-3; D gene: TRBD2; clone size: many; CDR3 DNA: TGCGCCAGCAGCCAAGATCGGGCTAGCGGAACCTACGAGCAGTACTTC; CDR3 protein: CASSQDRASGTYEQYF
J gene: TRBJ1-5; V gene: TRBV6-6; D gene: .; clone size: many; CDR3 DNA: TGTGCCAGCAGTTACGAGGACAGTTGGGCGAATCAGCCCCAGCATTTT; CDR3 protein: CASSYEDSWANQPQHF
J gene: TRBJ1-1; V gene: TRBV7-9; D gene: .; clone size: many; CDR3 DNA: TGTGCCAGCAGCTTTGGCGACACTGAAGCTTTCTTT; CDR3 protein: CASSFGDTEAFF
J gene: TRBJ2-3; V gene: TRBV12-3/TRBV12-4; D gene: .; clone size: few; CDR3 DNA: TGTGCCAGCAGTTTCGCGGAGGCCGGCACAGATACGCAGTATTTT; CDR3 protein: CASSFAEAGTDTQYF
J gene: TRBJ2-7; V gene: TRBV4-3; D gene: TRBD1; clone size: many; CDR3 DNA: TGCGCCAGCAGCCAACAGGACAGGGGCTCGTACGAGCAGTACTTC; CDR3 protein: CASSQQDRGSYEQYF
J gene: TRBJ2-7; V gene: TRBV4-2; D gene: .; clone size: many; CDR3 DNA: TGTGCCAGCAGCCAAAACGCCGAGACGGACTCCTACGAGCAGTACTTC; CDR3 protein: CASSQNAETDSYEQYF
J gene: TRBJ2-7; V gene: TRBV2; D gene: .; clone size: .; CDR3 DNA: TGTGCCAGCATCCGAACGGGTCCTCACTCCTACGAGCAGTACTTC; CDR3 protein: CASIRTGPHSYEQYF
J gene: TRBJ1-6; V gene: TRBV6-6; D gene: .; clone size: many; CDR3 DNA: TGTGCCAGCACCAACCGGGGCCAAAGCTCCTATAATTCACCCCTCCACTTT; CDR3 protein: CASTNRGQSSYNSPLHF
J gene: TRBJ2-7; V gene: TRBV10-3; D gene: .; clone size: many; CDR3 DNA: TGTGCCATCAGTGAGGCGGCAGTGGACGAGCAGTACTTC; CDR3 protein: CAISEAAVDEQYF
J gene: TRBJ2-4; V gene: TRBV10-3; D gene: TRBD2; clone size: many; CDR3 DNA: TGTGCCATCAATGGAGGACTAGCGAACTCCAAAAACATTCAGTACTTC; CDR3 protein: CAINGGLANSKNIQYF
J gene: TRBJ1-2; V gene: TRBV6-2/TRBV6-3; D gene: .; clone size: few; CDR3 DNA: TGTGCCAGCAGTTACCCGGACACTAGTCCCTATGGCTACACCTTC; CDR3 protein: CASSYPDTSPYGYTF
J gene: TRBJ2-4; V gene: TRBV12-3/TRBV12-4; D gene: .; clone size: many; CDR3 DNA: TGTGCCAGCAGTTCAACGGACAGTGGCAAAAACATTCAGTACTTC; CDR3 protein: CASSSTDSGKNIQYF
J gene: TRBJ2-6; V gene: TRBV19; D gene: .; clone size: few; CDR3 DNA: TGTGCCAGTAGTATACTGGGGATAGGGGCCAACGTCCTGACTTTC; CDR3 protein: CASSILGIGANVLTF
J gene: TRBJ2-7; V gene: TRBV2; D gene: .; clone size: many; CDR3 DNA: TGTGCCAGCAGTGCGACACAGGGACTTACTTACGAGCAGTACTTC; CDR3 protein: CASSATQGLTYEQYF
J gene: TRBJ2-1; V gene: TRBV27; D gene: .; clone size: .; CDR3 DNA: TGTGCCAGCAGTCCCACTGAGAATGAGCAGTTCTTC; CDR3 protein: CASSPTENEQFF
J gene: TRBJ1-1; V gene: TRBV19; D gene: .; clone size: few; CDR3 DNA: TGTGCCAGTACCCGGTTCGAGGACACTGAAGCTTTCTTT; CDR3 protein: CASTRFEDTEAFF
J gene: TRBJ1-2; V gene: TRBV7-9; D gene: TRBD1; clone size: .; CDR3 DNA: TGCCAGACAGGGTCGTATGGCTACACCTTC; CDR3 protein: CQTGSYGYTF
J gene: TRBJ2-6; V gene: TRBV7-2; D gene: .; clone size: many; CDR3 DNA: TGTGCCAGCAGCTTAGTCGCCCCAGGGGCCAACGTCCTGACTTTC; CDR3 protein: CASSLVAPGANVLTF
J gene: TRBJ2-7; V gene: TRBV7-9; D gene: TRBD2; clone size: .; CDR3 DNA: TGTGCCAGCAGCTTAGACGGGAGGTGCTACGAGCAGTACTTC; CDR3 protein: CASSLDGRCYEQYF
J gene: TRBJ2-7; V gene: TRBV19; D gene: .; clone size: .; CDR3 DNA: TGTGCCAGTAGTATAGGCTCGGGCTGGGGCTACGAGCAGTACTTC; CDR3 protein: CASSIGSGWGYEQYF
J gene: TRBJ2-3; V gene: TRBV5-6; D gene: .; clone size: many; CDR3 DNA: TGTGCCAGCAGCTTGGTGGTGTTTAATGCCCCAGATACGCAGTATTTT; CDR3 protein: CASSLVVFNAPDTQYF